This T cell receptor (beta chain) was identified during a study of cytomegalovirus exposure and HLA in healthy donors. Notes on the study in general: When the data were analyzed later, several of the most significant clusters appeared to be linked to common viral pathogens. Donor immune exposure was known only as CMV serostatus.

Primers included in the PCR were 60 Vbeta and 13 Jbeta primers. The repertoire was sequenced with immunoSEQ multiplex PCR; TCRdb's copy has only in-frame clones and lacks some. The sample lists tens of thousands of clones, more than 75% occurring once. Turning to this clone: Its target is not known.

Sequencing was done on a sample of PBMCs. The TCR sequence derives from a male donor in good health and CMV-seropositive.

CDR3 residues: CATSRDSGNSPLHF. The CDR3 DNA reads as TGTGCCACCAGCAGAGATTCGGGAAATTCACCCCTCCACTTT. The genes are TRBV15 and TRBJ1-6; D not certain. Per the germline V gene, CDR1 is LNHNV and CDR2 is YYDKDF (reference sequence). CDR3 length equals 14 residues. Trimming stripped 0 bases from V and 7 bases from J, with 7 bases between.